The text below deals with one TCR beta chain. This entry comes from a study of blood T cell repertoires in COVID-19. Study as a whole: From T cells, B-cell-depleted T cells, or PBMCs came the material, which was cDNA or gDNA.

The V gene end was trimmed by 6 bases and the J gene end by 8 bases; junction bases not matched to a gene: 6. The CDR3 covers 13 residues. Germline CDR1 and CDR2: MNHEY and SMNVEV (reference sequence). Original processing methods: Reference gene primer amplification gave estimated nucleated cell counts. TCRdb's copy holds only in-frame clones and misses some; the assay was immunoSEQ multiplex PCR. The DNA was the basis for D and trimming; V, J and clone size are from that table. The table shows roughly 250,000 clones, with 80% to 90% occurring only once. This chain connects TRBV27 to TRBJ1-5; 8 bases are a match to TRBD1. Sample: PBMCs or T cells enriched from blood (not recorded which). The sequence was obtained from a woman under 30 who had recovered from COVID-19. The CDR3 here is CASRPGGGEPQHF. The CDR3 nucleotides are TGTGCCAGCAGACCAGGGGGCGGTGAGCCCCAGCATTTT.